A selection of T cell receptor beta chains follows, all from one sample in a study of T cell responses to AZD1222 COVID-19 vaccine. Repertoires were generated with immunoSEQ multiplex PCR, while TCRdb's copy carries only in-frame clones and drops some. The data hold fewer than 90,000 clones, with roughly 84% observed a single time. This sample comprised peripheral blood, obtained 28 days after the second AZD1222 dose. Every receptor here comes from an adult who received the AZD1222 COVID-19 vaccine. The CDR3 runs from the conserved cysteine through the conserved F or W. A D gene is named only where the DNA matches it firmly. Expanded clones are given a class, and other clones once, few, many or no size at all.

size,J,V,length,D,DNA,CDR3
-,TRBJ1-2,TRBV7-2,16,-,TGTGCCAGCAGCCCTCGGGCCGGGCCTGAAAACTATGGCTACACCTTC,CASSPRAGPENYGYTF
-,TRBJ2-2,TRBV9,16,-,TGTGCCAGCAGCGTAGTCGGCCAGTTAAACACCGGGGAGCTGTTTTTT,CASSVVGQLNTGELFF
-,TRBJ2-3,TRBV13,15,-,TGTGCCAGCAGCTTAGGCCGGGAGATCACAGATACGCAGTATTTT,CASSLGREITDTQYF
-,TRBJ2-3,TRBV7-8,15,-,TGTGCCAGCAGCCTCGGACAGCGCAGTACAGATACGCAGTATTTT,CASSLGQRSTDTQYF
-,TRBJ1-1,TRBV5-4,14,-,TGTGCCAGCAGGCGGGGGGGAGAGGACACTGAAGCTTTCTTT,CASRRGGEDTEAFF
-,TRBJ2-5,TRBV5-1,16,TRBD1,TGCGCCAGCAGAATAGGGACAGGGAACCTCCAAGAGACCCAGTACTTC,CASRIGTGNLQETQYF
-,TRBJ2-7,TRBV5-6,13,-,TGTGCCAGCAGCTTGCTATCTACCTACGAGCAGTACTTC,CASSLLSTYEQYF
-,TRBJ1-1,TRBV30,11,TRBD1,TGTGCCATGACAGGGGTGACTGAAGCTTTCTTT,CAMTGVTEAFF
-,TRBJ1-1,TRBV6-4,14,TRBD1,TGTGCCAGCAGTCCACAGGGGTTGAGCACTGAAGCTTTCTTT,CASSPQGLSTEAFF
-,TRBJ1-2,TRBV14,14,-,TGTGCCAGCAGCCGACAGACAGGAGGCTATGGCTACACCTTC,CASSRQTGGYGYTF
-,TRBJ1-6,TRBV7-8,14,-,TGTGCCGCCTCGGGTGGTTCCTATAATTCACCCCTCCACTTT,CAASGGSYNSPLHF
once,TRBJ2-1,TRBV10-3,14,-,TGTGCCATCAGTGCCCAGGGCTCCTACAATGAGCAGTTCTTC,CAISAQGSYNEQFF
-,TRBJ1-1,TRBV11-2,13,-,TGTGCCAGCAGCTTACGGGAGGACACTGAAGCTTTCTTT,CASSLREDTEAFF
-,TRBJ1-2,TRBV18,14,-,TGTGCCAGCTCACCCTCTTCAGGGATCTATGGCTACACCTTC,CASSPSSGIYGYTF
-,TRBJ2-2,TRBV11-2,16,-,TGTGCCAGCAGCTCCGTCAGGGTAGGCAACACCGGGGAGCTGTTTTTT,CASSSVRVGNTGELFF
once,TRBJ2-1,TRBV19,12,-,TGTGCCAGTAGTTTACAGGGTGGCGAGCAGTTCTTC,CASSLQGGEQFF